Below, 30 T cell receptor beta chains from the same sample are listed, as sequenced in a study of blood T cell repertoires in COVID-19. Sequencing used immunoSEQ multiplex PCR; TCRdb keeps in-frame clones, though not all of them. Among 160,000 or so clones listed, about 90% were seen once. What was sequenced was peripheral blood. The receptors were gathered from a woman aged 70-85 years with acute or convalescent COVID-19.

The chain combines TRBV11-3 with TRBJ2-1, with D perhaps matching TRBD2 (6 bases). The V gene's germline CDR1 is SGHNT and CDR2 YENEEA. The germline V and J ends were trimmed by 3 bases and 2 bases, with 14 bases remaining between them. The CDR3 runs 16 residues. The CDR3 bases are TGTGCCAGCAGCTTGGGCGGCGGGGTCGCCTACAATGAGCAGTTCTTC. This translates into CASSLGGGVAYNEQFF.

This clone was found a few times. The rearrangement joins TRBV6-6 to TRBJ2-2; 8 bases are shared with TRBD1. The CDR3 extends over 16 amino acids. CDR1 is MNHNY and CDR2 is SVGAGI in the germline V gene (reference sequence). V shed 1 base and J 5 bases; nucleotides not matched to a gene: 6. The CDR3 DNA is TGTGCCAGCAGTTACTTCGGGACAGGCTGGACCGGGGAGCTGTTTTTT. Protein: CASSYFGTGWTGELFF.

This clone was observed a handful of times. The CDR3 loop is CASSYLGDTEAFF. CDR3 in DNA: TGTGCCAGCAGTTATTTAGGGGACACTGAAGCTTTCTTT. The J gene is TRBJ1-1, the V gene TRBV6-6, with D possibly matching TRBD1 (5 bases). CDR1 MNHNY and CDR2 SVGAGI come from the germline V gene (reference sequence). Trimming cost V 3 bases and J 3 bases, with 8 bases left between them. The CDR3 has 13 residues.

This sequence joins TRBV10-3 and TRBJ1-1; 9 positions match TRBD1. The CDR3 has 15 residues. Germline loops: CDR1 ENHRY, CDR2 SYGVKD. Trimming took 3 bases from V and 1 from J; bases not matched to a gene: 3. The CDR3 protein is CAISEGQGRNTEAFF. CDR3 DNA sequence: TGTGCCATCAGTGAAGGACAGGGGCGGAACACTGAAGCTTTCTTT.

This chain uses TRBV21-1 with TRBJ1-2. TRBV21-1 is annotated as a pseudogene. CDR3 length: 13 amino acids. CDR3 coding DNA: TGTGCCAGCAGCAAACCCAACACGTGGAGGTGCACCTTC. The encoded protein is CASSKPNTWRCTF.

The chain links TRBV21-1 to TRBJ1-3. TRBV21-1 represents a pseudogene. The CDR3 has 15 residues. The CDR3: CASSKAGDSGNTIYF. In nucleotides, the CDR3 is TGTGCCAGCAGCAAAGCCGGAGACTCTGGAAACACCATATATTTT.

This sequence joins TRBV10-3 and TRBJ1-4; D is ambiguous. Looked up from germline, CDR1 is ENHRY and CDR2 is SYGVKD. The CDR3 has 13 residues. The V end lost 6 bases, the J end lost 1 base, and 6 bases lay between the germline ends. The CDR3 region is CAISVLTNEKLFF. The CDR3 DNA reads TGTGCCATCAGCGTGTTAACTAATGAAAAACTGTTTTTT.

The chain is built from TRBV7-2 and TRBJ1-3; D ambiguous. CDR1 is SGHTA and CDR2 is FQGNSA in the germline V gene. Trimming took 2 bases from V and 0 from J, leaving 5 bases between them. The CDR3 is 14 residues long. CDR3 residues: CASSLYPSGNTIYF. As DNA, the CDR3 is TGTGCCAGCAGCTTATATCCCTCTGGAAACACCATATATTTT.

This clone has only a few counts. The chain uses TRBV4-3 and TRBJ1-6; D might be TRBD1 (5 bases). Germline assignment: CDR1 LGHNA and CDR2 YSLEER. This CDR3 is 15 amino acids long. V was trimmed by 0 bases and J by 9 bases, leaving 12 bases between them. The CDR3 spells CASSQEHRKASPLHF. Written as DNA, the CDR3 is TGCGCCAGCAGCCAAGAACACAGGAAAGCTTCACCCCTCCACTTT.

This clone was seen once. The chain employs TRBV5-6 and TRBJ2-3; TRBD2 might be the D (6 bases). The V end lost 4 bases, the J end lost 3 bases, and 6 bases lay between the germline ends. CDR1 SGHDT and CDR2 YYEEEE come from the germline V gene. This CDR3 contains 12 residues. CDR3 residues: CASSRGTDTQYF. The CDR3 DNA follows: TGTGCCAGCAGCCGGGGGACAGATACGCAGTATTTT.

The CDR3 reads CASSYRGTYVTTEAFF. The CDR3 DNA reads as TGTGCCAGCAGTTACCGGGGGACCTATGTCACTACTGAAGCTTTCTTT. The chain couples TRBV6-2 or TRBV6-3 to TRBJ1-1, with D tentatively TRBD1 (5 bases). Germline assignment: CDR1 MNHEY and CDR2 SVGEGT. The germline V and J ends were trimmed by 2 bases and 5 bases, with 18 bases remaining between them. The CDR3 totals 16 residues.

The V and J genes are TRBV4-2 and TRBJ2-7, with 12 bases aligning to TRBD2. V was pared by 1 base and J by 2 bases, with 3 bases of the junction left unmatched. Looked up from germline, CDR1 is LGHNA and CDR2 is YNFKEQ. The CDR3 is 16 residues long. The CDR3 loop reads CASSQVTSGGPYEQYF. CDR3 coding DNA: TGTGCCAGCAGCCAAGTGACTAGCGGGGGACCCTACGAGCAGTACTTC.

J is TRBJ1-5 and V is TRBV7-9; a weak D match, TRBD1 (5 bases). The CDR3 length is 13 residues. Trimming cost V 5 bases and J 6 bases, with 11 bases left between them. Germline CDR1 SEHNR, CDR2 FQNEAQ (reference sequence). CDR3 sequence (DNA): TGTGCCAGCAGCAAAGTCGGGGGTCAGCCCCAGCATTTT. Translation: CASSKVGGQPQHF.

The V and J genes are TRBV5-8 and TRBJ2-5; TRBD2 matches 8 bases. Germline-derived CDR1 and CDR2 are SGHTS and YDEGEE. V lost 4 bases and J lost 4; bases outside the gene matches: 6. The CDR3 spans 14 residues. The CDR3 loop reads CASSLDLAGETQYF. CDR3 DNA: TGTGCCAGCAGCCTAGACCTAGCGGGAGAGACCCAGTACTTC.

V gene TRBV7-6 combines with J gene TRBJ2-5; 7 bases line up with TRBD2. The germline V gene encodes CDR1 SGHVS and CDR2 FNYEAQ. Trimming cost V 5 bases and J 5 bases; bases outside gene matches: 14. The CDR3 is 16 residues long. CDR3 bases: TGTGCCAGCAGCCAGTACGGGGGGACGGGAGACGAGACCCAGTACTTC. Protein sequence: CASSQYGGTGDETQYF. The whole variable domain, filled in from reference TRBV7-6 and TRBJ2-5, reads GAGVSQSPRYKVTKRGQDVALRCDPISGHVSLYWYRQALGQGPEFLTYFNYEAQQDKSGLPNDRFSAERPEGSISTLTIQRTEQRDSAMYRCASSQYGGTGDETQYFGPGTRLLVL.

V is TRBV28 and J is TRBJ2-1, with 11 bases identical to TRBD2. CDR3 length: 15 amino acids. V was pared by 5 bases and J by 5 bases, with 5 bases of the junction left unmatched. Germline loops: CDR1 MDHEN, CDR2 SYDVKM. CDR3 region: CASSLLAGANNEQFF. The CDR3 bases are TGTGCCAGCAGTCTACTAGCGGGAGCCAACAATGAGCAGTTCTTC.

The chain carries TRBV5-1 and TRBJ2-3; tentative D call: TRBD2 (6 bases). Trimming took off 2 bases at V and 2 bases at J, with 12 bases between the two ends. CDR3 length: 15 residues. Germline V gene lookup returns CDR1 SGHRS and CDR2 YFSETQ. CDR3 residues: CASSFGGAFTDTQYF. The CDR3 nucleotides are TGCGCCAGCAGCTTCGGCGGGGCATTCACAGATACGCAGTATTTT.

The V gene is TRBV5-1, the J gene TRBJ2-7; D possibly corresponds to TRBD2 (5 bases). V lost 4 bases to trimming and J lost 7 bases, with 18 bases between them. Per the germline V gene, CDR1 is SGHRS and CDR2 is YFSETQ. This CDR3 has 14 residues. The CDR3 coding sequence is TGCGCCAGCAGCACAGCGGCGAAACATTGGGAGCAGTACTTC. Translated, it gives CASSTAAKHWEQYF. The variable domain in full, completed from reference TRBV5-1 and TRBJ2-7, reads KAGVTQTPRYLIKTRGQQVTLSCSPISGHRSVSWYQQTPGQGLQFLFEYFSETQRNKGNFPGRFSGRQFSNSRSEMNVSTLELGDSALYLCASSTAAKHWEQYFGPGTRLTVT.

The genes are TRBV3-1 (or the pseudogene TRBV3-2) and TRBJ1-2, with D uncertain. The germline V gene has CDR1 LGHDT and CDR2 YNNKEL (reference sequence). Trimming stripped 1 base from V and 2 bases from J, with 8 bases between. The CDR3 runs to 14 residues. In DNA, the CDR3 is TGTGCCAGCAGCCAAGCTGTAGAAAACTATGGCTACACCTTC. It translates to CASSQAVENYGYTF.

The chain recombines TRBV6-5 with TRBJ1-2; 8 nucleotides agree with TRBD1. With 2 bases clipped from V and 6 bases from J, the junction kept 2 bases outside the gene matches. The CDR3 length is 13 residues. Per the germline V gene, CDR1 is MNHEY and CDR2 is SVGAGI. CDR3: CASSYTGQDGYTF. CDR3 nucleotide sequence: TGTGCCAGCAGTTACACGGGACAGGATGGCTACACCTTC.

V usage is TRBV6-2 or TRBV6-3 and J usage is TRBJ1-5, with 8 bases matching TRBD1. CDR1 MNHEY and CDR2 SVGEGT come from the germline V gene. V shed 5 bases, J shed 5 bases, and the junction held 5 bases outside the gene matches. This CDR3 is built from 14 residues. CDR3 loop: CASSKRQGYQPQHF. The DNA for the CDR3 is TGTGCCAGCAGTAAGAGACAGGGGTATCAGCCCCAGCATTTT.

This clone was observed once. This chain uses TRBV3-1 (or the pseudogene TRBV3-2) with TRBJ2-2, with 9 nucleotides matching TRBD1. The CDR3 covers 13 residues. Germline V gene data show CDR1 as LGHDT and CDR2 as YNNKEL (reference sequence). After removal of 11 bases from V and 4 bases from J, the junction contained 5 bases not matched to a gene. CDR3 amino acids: CAGGQGITGELFF. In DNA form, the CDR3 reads TGTGCCGGGGGACAGGGCATCACCGGGGAGCTGTTTTTT.

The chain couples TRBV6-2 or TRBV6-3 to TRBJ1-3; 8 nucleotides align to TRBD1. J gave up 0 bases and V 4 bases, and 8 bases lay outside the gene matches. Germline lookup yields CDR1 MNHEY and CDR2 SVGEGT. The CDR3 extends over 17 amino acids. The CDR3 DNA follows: TGTGCCAGCAGTTCCAAATGGACAGGGAGCTCTGGAAACACCATATATTTT. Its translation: CASSSKWTGSSGNTIYF.

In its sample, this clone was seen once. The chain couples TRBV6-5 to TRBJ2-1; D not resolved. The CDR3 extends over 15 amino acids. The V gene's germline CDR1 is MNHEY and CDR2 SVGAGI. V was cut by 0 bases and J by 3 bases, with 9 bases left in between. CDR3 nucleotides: TGTGCCAGCAGTTACTCTATATACAGCTACAATGAGCAGTTCTTC. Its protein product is CASSYSIYSYNEQFF.

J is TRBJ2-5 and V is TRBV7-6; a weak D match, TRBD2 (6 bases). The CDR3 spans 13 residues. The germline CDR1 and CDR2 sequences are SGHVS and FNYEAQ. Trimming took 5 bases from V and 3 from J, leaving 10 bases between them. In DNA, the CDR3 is TGTGCCAGCAGCCGGGGGTCCGAAGAGACCCAGTACTTC. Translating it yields CASSRGSEETQYF.

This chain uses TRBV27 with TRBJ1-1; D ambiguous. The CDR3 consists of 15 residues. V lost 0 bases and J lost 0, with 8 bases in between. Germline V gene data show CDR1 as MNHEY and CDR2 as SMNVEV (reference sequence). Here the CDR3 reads CASSLSIQMNTEAFF. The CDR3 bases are TGTGCCAGCAGTTTATCGATCCAGATGAACACTGAAGCTTTCTTT.

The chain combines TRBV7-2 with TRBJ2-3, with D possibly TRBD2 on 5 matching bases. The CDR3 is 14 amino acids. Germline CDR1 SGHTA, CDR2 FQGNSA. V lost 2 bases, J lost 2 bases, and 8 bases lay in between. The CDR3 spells CASSLLAATDTQYF. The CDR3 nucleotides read TGTGCCAGCAGCTTACTAGCCGCCACAGATACGCAGTATTTT.

In nucleotides, the CDR3 is TGTGCCAGTAGAGCGAGCGGGGGGACCACAGATACGCAGTATTTT. This gives the protein CASRASGGTTDTQYF. The chain is built from TRBV19 and TRBJ2-3; 9 bases agree with TRBD2. V lost 6 bases, J lost 2 bases, and 6 bases stayed unmatched. This CDR3 is built from 15 residues. Germline CDR1 reads LNHDA; CDR2 reads SQIVND (reference sequence).

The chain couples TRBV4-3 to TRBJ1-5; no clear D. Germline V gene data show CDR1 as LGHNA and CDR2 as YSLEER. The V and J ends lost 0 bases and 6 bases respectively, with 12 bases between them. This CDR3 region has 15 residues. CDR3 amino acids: CASSQEVRGSQPQHF. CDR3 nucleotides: TGCGCCAGCAGCCAAGAAGTGCGGGGTAGTCAGCCCCAGCATTTT.

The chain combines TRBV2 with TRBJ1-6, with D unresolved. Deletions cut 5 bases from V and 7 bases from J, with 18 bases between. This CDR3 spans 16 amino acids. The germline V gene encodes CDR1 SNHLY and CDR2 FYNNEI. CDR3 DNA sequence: TGTGCCAGCAGTTGGGAGAGAAGTAAATCGAATTCACCCCTCCACTTT. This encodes CASSWERSKSNSPLHF.